What follows are 18 T cell receptor beta chains derived from one specimen sequenced in a study of cytomegalovirus exposure and HLA in healthy donors. It was with 60 Vbeta and 13 Jbeta primers that the PCR ran. Clones were sequenced by immunoSEQ multiplex PCR, and TCRdb holds only the in-frame ones, with some missing. This sample's clone table lists approximately 130,000 clones. Material for sequencing was PBMCs. These receptors all stem from a woman aged 60-70 years in good health and CMV-seronegative.

The J gene is TRBJ1-4, the V gene TRBV25-1, with 8 nucleotides matching TRBD1. The ends lost 3 bases at V and 7 bases at J; junction bases unmatched: 7. The CDR3 contains 15 residues. Germline loops: CDR1 MGHDK, CDR2 SYGVNS. The CDR3 here is CASSDSGGLGEKLFF. CDR3 nucleotide sequence: TGTGCCAGCAGTGATTCAGGGGGCTTAGGTGAAAAACTGTTTTTT. The full variable domain, in which reference TRBV25-1 and TRBJ1-4 provide the parts outside the CDR3, is EADIYQTPRYLVIGTGKKITLECSQTMGHDKMYWYQQDPGMELHLIHYSYGVNSTEKGDLSSESTVSRIRTEHFPLTLESARPSHTSQYLCASSDSGGLGEKLFFGSGTQLSVL.

The chain couples TRBV4-1 to TRBJ2-6, with 7 bases fitting TRBD1. Per the germline V gene, CDR1 is MGHRA and CDR2 is YSYEKL. The CDR3 has 18 residues. Trimming cost V 0 bases and J 1 base; bases outside gene matches: 6. The CDR3 here is CASSQDATGLSGANVLTF. As DNA, the CDR3 is TGCGCCAGCAGCCAAGATGCGACAGGGTTGTCTGGGGCCAACGTCCTGACTTTC.

CDR3 bases: TGTGCCAGCAGCTTGACTAGCGGGAGGGCCTGGGAGACCCAGTACTTC. Residues: CASSLTSGRAWETQYF. The chain employs TRBV7-8 and TRBJ2-5; 14 bases are a match to TRBD2. CDR3 size: 16 residues. The germline gives CDR1 SGHVS, CDR2 FQNEAQ. V shed 3 bases, J shed 5 bases, and the junction held 5 bases outside the gene matches.

The chain recombines TRBV5-1 with TRBJ1-4; TRBD1 matches at 7 bases. CDR3 length: 15 amino acids. The J segment lost 2 bases and the V segment lost 6 bases, leaving 7 bases of the junction unmatched. The germline V gene has CDR1 SGHRS and CDR2 YFSETQ. The CDR3 DNA follows: TGCGCCAGCACTCCTACAGGGGCCACTAATGAAAAACTGTTTTTT. This sequence encodes CASTPTGATNEKLFF.

This chain uses TRBV27 with TRBJ2-1; tentatively, D is TRBD1 (6 bases). From germline, CDR1 is MNHEY and CDR2 SMNVEV (reference sequence). The CDR3 spans 15 residues. V shed 5 bases and J shed 9 bases, with 20 bases lying between them. CDR3 coding DNA: TGTGCCAGCAGTCTAGGCCAGGGGTCTCGTGCTGAGCAGTTCTTC. The encoded protein is CASSLGQGSRAEQFF.

The V gene is TRBV4-1, the J gene TRBJ1-5, with D possibly TRBD1 on 6 matching bases. Germline CDR1 reads MGHRA; CDR2 reads YSYEKL. CDR3 length: 15 residues. The V gene lost 0 bases and the J gene lost 5 bases, with 11 bases spanning the gap. CDR3 amino acids: CASSQDRGLYQPQHF. In DNA form, the CDR3 reads TGCGCCAGCAGCCAAGACAGGGGATTGTATCAGCCCCAGCATTTT.

CDR3 in amino acids: CASSLGQGFGELFF. CDR3 sequence (DNA): TGTGCCAGCAGCCTCGGACAGGGTTTTGGGGAGCTGTTTTTT. The J gene is TRBJ2-2, the V gene TRBV28, with 8 nucleotides matching TRBD1. Germline CDR1 is MDHEN and CDR2 is SYDVKM. The V gene end was trimmed by 6 bases and the J gene end by 8 bases; junction bases not matched to a gene: 8. This CDR3 region has 14 residues.

The rearrangement uses TRBV18 and TRBJ2-2; no clear D. Trimming left V 2 bases short and J 6 bases short, with 4 bases between. Looked up from germline, CDR1 is KGHSH and CDR2 is LQKENI. The CDR3 covers 12 residues. This chain's CDR3 is CASSPGPGELFF. The CDR3 region has the DNA TGTGCCAGCTCACCAGGGCCCGGGGAGCTGTTTTTT. Drawing the rest from reference TRBV18 and TRBJ2-2, the complete variable domain is NAGVMQNPRHLVRRRGQEARLRCSPMKGHSHVYWYRQLPEEGLKFMVYLQKENIIDESGMPKERFSAEFPKEGPSILRIQQVVRGDSAAYFCASSPGPGELFFGEGSRLTVL.

This chain's CDR3 is CASSSDRSSGNTIYF. The CDR3 nucleotides read TGTGCCAGCAGCTCGGACAGGTCCTCTGGAAACACCATATATTTT. The chain uses TRBV7-9 and TRBJ1-3, with 7 positions matching TRBD1. CDR3 length equals 15 residues. Germline V gene data show CDR1 as SEHNR and CDR2 as FQNEAQ (reference sequence). V lost 4 bases to trimming and J lost 0 bases; unmatched junction nucleotides: 3.

This chain uses TRBV28 with TRBJ2-2; D possibly corresponds to TRBD2 (5 bases). In germline, CDR1 is MDHEN, CDR2 SYDVKM. Trimming cost V 7 bases and J 3 bases, with 15 bases left between them. This CDR3 spans 15 amino acids. The CDR3 region is CASTPPSGYTGELFF. In DNA form, the CDR3 reads TGTGCCAGCACCCCCCCCTCGGGGTACACCGGGGAGCTGTTTTTT.

In nucleotides, the CDR3 is TGCAGCGTTGAAAAGGGGATTAACTATGGCTACACCTTC. This translates into CSVEKGINYGYTF. The gene calls are TRBV29-1 and TRBJ1-2, with D perhaps TRBD1 (5 bases). The CDR3 spans 13 residues. V was cut by 2 bases and J by 1 base, with 8 bases left in between. CDR1 is SQVTM, CDR2 ANQGSEA, per germline.

About this clone itself: The same CDR3 also results from other DNA sequences found in this sample. The rearrangement links TRBV6-5 to TRBJ2-7, with 7 bases matching TRBD1. The germline V gene encodes CDR1 MNHEY and CDR2 SVGAGI. The CDR3 covers 14 residues. Germline trimming cut 6 bases from V and 2 bases from J; bases unmatched to any gene: 7. The CDR3 loop reads CASSPRTGAYEQYF. In nucleotides, the CDR3 is TGTGCCAGCAGCCCTAGGACAGGCGCCTACGAGCAGTACTTC.

This chain joins TRBV6-1 and TRBJ2-7; 7 bases line up with TRBD1. The CDR3 extends over 13 amino acids. Germline V gene sequence: CDR1 MNHNS, CDR2 SASEGT. The V gene end was trimmed by 6 bases and the J gene end by 7 bases; junction bases not matched to a gene: 9. CDR3 DNA: TGTGCCAGCAGAGGGGACAGTGGATGGGAGCAGTACTTC. Translated, it gives CASRGDSGWEQYF.

The chain couples TRBV27 to TRBJ2-7; TRBD1 aligns across 8 bases. The CDR3 is 15 amino acids. Unmatched junction bases numbered 11, after V lost 8 bases and J lost 2 bases. Germline lookup yields CDR1 MNHEY and CDR2 SMNVEV (reference sequence). The CDR3 spells CASQSTGADAYEQYF. CDR3 DNA: TGTGCCAGCCAGTCGACAGGGGCCGACGCCTACGAGCAGTACTTC.

The chain couples TRBV28 to TRBJ2-7; D is ambiguous. Trimming cost V 8 bases and J 0 bases, with 17 bases left between them. Germline assignment: CDR1 MDHEN and CDR2 SYDVKM. The CDR3 length is 15 residues. CDR3 amino acids: CASALQPPSSYEQYF. The CDR3 region has the DNA TGTGCCAGCGCCCTACAGCCCCCGAGCTCCTACGAGCAGTACTTC.

The rearrangement uses TRBV7-9 and TRBJ2-7, with TRBD1 as a possible D gene (6 bases). The CDR3 length is 15 residues. Germline V gene sequence: CDR1 SEHNR, CDR2 FQNEAQ (reference sequence). V shed 5 bases and J shed 1 base, with 15 bases lying between them. The CDR3 coding sequence is TGTGCCAGCAGCCCCCCCAGGGGCCATTCCTACGAGCAGTACTTC. Amino acid sequence: CASSPPRGHSYEQYF.

The chain has TRBV10-2 and TRBJ2-3; tentative D call: TRBD2 (7 bases). CDR3 length equals 14 residues. Trimming shortened V by 10 bases and J by 0 bases, and 14 bases separated the two germline ends. Germline V CDR1 and CDR2: WSHSY, SAAADI. This chain's CDR3 is CATFRGASTDTQYF. CDR3 DNA: TGCGCCACCTTCCGGGGGGCTAGCACAGATACGCAGTATTTT.

The chain employs TRBV27 and TRBJ1-2; no definite D call. The CDR3 spans 14 residues. Trimming removed 4 bases from V and 7 bases from J, with 16 bases in between. CDR1 and CDR2 (germline): MNHEY, SMNVEV (reference sequence). The CDR3 nucleotides are TGTGCCAGCAGTTACGGGGTGGAAGGGTTTGGCTACACCTTC. Its translation: CASSYGVEGFGYTF.